One TCR beta chain is described in this entry. Its antigen is not known. This sample includes further DNA sequences coding for the same CDR3. Every patient was untreated before thyroid surgery. The CDR3 is 15 amino acids. CDR1 MDHEN and CDR2 SYDVKM come from the germline V gene. J was trimmed by 4 bases and V by 1 base; bases with no gene match: 4. Under the authors' procedure: CDR3 differences across clinicopathological groups were used to build a distant-metastasis classifier for papillary thyroid cancer. TCRdb reanalyzed the PCR reads via MiXCR. The V and J calls, along with clone size, are taken from TCRdb and not from the paper's own processing. Of around 15,000 clones in the sample, around 23% are singletons; the top ten hold 7.5%. The sample belongs to a study of metastatic and nonmetastatic thyroid tumors. Study information: For malignant and benign thyroid patients, tumor or nodule tissue and blood were the sources whose repertoires were compared.

Overall study findings and caveats: As reported, TCR beta diversity in blood and tumor was significantly higher in malignant thyroid tumors than in benign nodules.

The source of this sequence is a female donor with papillary thyroid cancer or a benign thyroid nodule (not recorded which). Some clones in this sample may be carry-over from other donors' samples. Sequencing was carried out using adjacent normal tissue. J is TRBJ2-7 and V is TRBV28; 10 positions agree with TRBD1. The CDR3 is CASSLSRTGGYEQYF. The DNA for the CDR3 is TGTGCCAGCAGTTTATCAAGGACAGGGGGATACGAGCAGTACTTC. Together with reference TRBV28 and TRBJ2-7, the CDR3 gives the full variable domain: DVKVTQSSRYLVKRTGEKVFLECVQDMDHENMFWYRQDPGLGLRLIYFSYDVKMKEKGDIPEGYSVSREKKERFSLILESASTNQTSMYLCASSLSRTGGYEQYFGPGTRLTVT.